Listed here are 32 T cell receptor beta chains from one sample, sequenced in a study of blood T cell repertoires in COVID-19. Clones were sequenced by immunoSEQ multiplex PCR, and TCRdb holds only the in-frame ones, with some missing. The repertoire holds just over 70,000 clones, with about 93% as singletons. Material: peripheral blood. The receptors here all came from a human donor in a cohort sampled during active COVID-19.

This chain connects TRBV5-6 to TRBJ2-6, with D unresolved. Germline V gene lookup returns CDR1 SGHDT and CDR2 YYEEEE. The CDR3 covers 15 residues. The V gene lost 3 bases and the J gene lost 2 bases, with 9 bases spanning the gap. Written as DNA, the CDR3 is TGTGCCAGCAGCTCCTCTCGGGCTGGGGCCAACGTCCTGACTTTC. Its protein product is CASSSSRAGANVLTF.

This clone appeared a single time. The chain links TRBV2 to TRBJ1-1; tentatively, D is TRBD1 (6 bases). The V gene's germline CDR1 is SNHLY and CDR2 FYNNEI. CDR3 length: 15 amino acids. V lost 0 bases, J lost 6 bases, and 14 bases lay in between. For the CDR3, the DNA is TGTGCCAGCAGTGAAGCGCGGGGGCATCTTGCTGAAGCTTTCTTT. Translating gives CASSEARGHLAEAFF.

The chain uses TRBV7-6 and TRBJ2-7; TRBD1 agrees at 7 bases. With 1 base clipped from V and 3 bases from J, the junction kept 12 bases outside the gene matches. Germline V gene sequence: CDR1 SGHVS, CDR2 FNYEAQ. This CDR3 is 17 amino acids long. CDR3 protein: CASSLGPGTEKGYEQYF. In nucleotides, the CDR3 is TGTGCCAGCAGCTTAGGTCCCGGGACAGAGAAGGGCTACGAGCAGTACTTC.

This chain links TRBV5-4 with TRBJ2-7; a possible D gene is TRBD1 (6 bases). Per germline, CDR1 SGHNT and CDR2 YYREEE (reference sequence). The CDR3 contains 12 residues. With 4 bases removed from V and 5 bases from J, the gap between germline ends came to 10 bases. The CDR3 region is CASSLGQNEQYF. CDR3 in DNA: TGTGCCAGCAGCCTGGGACAAAACGAGCAGTACTTC.

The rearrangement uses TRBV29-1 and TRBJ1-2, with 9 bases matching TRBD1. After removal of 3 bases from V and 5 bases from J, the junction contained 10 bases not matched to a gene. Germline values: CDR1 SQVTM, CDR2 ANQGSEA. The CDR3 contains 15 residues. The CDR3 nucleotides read TGCAGCGTTGATTCGGGACAGGGACAGTATTATGGCTACACCTTC. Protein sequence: CSVDSGQGQYYGYTF.

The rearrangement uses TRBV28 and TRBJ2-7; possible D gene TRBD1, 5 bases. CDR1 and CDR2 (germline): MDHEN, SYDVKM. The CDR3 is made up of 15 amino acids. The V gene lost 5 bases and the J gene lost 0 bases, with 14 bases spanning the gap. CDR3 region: CASSTLRQFSYEQYF. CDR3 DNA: TGTGCCAGCAGTACCCTGAGACAGTTCTCCTACGAGCAGTACTTC. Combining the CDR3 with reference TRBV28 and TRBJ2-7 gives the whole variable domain DVKVTQSSRYLVKRTGEKVFLECVQDMDHENMFWYRQDPGLGLRLIYFSYDVKMKEKGDIPEGYSVSREKKERFSLILESASTNQTSMYLCASSTLRQFSYEQYFGPGTRLTVT.

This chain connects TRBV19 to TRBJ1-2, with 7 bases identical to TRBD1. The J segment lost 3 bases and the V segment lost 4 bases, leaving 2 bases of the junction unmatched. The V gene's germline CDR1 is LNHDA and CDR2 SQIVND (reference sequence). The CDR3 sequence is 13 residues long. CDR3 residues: CASSTRGYYGYTF. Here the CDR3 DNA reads TGTGCCAGTAGTACCAGGGGGTACTATGGCTACACCTTC.

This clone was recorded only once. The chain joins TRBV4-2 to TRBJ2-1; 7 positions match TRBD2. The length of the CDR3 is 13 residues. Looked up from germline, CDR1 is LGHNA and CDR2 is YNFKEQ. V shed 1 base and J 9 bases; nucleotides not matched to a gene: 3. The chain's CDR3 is CASSQGKRGEQFF. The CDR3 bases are TGTGCCAGCAGCCAAGGGAAGCGGGGTGAGCAGTTCTTC.

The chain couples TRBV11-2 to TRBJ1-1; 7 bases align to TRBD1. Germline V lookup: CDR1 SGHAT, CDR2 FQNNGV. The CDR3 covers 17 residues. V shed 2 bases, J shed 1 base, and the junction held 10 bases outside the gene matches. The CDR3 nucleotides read TGTGCCAGCAGCTTATACCGGGACAGAGGCCAGAACACTGAAGCTTTCTTT. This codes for CASSLYRDRGQNTEAFF. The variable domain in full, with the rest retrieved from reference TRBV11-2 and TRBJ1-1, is EAGVAQSPRYKIIEKRQSVAFWCNPISGHATLYWYQQILGQGPKLLIQFQNNGVVDDSQLPKDRFSAERLKGVDSTLKIQPAKLEDSAVYLCASSLYRDRGQNTEAFFGQGTRLTVV.

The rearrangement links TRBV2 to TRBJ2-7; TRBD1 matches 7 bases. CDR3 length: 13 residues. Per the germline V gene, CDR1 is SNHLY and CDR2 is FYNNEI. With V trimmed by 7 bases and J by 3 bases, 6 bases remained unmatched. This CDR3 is CASKGDSHYEQYF. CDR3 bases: TGTGCCAGCAAGGGGGACAGCCACTACGAGCAGTACTTC.

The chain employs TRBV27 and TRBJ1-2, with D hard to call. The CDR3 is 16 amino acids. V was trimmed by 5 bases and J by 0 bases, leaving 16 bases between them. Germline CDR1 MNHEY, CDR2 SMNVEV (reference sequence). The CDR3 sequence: CASSPWGGKANYGYTF. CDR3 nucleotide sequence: TGTGCCAGCAGTCCATGGGGAGGGAAGGCTAACTATGGCTACACCTTC.

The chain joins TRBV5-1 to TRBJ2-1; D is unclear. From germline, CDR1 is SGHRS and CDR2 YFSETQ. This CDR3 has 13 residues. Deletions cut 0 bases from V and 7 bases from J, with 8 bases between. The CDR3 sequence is CASSLGLENEQFF. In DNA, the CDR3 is TGCGCCAGCAGCTTGGGATTAGAGAATGAGCAGTTCTTC.

The chain's CDR3 is CSVVGTGTARGEAFF. The CDR3 DNA reads as TGCAGCGTTGTGGGGACAGGGACCGCCCGGGGTGAAGCTTTCTTT. This chain links TRBV29-1 with TRBJ1-1; 9 bases line up with TRBD1. This CDR3 comprises 15 residues. From germline, CDR1 is SQVTM and CDR2 ANQGSEA. V dropped 4 bases and J dropped 7; count of bases not matched to a gene: 13.

The DNA for the CDR3 is TGTGCCAGCAGTCCTCAGGGGGCAGTGAATGGCTACACCTTC. It codes for CASSPQGAVNGYTF. The genes are TRBV28 and TRBJ1-2; 8 bases line up with TRBD1. Germline CDR1 is MDHEN and CDR2 is SYDVKM. The CDR3 totals 14 residues. Trimming removed 5 bases from V and 6 bases from J; junction bases left unmatched: 8.

The CDR3 DNA is TGTGCCAGTAGTATAGATGGAGACAGACGTTTCTACGAGCAGTACTTC. As protein: CASSIDGDRRFYEQYF. The chain uses TRBV19 and TRBJ2-7; D is possibly TRBD1 (5 bases). Germline V gives CDR1 LNHDA, CDR2 SQIVND (reference sequence). The CDR3 is 16 residues long. Trimming pared 0 bases from V and 3 bases from J, leaving 15 bases between.

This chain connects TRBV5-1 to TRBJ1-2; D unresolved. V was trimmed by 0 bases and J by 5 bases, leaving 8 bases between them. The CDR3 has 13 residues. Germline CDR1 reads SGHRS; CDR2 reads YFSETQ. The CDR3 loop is CASSLATGYGYTF. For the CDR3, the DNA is TGCGCCAGCAGCTTGGCCACGGGATATGGCTACACCTTC.

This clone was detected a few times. CDR3 DNA: TGTGCCAGCAGGGCCCTCGAGGATCTTAACTATGGCTACACCTTC. Protein sequence: CASRALEDLNYGYTF. The genes are TRBV11-2 and TRBJ1-2; D is undetermined. The CDR3 runs 15 residues. Germline CDR1 is SGHAT and CDR2 is FQNNGV. Trimming removed 6 bases from V and 1 base from J, with 15 bases in between.

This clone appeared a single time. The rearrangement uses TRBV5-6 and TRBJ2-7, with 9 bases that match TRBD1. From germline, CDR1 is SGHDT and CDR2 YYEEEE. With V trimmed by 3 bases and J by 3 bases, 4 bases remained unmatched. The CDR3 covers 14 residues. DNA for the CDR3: TGTGCCAGCAGCTGGGGGACAGGGTTCTACGAGCAGTACTTC. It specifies CASSWGTGFYEQYF.

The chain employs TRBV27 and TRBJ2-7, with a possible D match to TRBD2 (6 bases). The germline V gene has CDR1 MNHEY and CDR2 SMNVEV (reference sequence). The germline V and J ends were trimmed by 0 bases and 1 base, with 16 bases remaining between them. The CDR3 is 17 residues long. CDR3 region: CASSLSIREAESYEQYF. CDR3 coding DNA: TGTGCCAGCAGTTTATCGATAAGGGAGGCGGAGTCCTACGAGCAGTACTTC.

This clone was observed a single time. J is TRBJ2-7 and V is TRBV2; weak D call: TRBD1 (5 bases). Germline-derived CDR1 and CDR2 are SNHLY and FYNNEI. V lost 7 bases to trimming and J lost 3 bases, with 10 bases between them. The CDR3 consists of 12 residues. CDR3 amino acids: CASNLQGYEQYF. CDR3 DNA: TGTGCCAGCAATCTCCAGGGCTACGAGCAGTACTTC.

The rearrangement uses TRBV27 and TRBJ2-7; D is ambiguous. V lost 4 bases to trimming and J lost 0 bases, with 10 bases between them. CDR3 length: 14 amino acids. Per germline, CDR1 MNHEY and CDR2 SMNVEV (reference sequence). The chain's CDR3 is CASSSGRSSYEQYF. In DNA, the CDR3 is TGTGCCAGCAGTTCGGGTCGTAGCTCCTACGAGCAGTACTTC.

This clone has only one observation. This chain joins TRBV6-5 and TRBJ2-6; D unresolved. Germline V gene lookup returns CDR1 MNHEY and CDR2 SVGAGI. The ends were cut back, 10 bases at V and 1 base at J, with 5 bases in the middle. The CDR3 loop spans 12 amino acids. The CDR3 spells CATLSGANVLTF. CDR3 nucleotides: TGTGCCACCTTATCTGGGGCCAACGTCCTGACTTTC.

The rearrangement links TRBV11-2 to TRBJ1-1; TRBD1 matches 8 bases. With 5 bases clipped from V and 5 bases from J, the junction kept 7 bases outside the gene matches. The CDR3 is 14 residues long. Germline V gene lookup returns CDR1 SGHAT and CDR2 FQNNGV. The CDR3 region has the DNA TGTGCCAGCAGCGCAACAGGGGGTCGGACTGAAGCTTTCTTT. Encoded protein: CASSATGGRTEAFF.

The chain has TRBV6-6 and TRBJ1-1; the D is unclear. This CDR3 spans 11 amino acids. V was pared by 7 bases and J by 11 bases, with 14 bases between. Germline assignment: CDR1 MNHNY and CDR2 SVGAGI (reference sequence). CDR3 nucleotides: TGTGCCAGCACTAAGACGGGGTGGGCTTTCTTT. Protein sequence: CASTKTGWAFF.

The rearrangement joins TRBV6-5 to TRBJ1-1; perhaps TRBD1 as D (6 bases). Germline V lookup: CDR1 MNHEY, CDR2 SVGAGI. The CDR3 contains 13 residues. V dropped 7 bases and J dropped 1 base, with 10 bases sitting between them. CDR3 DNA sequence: TGTGCCAGCACCCTAGGGGGGAACACTGAAGCTTTCTTT. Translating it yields CASTLGGNTEAFF.

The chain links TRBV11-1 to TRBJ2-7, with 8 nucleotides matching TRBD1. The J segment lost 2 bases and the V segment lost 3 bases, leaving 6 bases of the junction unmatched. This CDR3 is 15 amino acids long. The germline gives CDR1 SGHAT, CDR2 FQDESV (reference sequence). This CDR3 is CASSFGQGSTYEQYF. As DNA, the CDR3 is TGTGCCAGCAGCTTTGGACAGGGCTCTACCTACGAGCAGTACTTC.

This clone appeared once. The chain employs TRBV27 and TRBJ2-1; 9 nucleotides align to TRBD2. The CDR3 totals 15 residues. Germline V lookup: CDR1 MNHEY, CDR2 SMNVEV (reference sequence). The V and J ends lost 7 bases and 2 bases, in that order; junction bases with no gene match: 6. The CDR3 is CASTWGGGAYNEQFF. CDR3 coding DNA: TGTGCCAGCACCTGGGGCGGGGGGGCCTACAATGAGCAGTTCTTC.

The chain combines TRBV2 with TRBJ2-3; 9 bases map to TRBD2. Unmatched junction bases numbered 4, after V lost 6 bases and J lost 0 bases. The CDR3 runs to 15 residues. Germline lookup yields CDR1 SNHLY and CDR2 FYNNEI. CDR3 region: CASRPTSGSTDTQYF. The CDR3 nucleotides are TGTGCCAGCAGACCCACTAGCGGGAGCACAGATACGCAGTATTTT. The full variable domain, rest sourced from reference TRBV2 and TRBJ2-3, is EPEVTQTPSHQVTQMGQEVILRCVPISNHLYFYWYRQILGQKVEFLVSFYNNEISEKSEIFDDQFSVERPDGSNFTLKIRSTKLEDSAMYFCASRPTSGSTDTQYFGPGTRLTVL.

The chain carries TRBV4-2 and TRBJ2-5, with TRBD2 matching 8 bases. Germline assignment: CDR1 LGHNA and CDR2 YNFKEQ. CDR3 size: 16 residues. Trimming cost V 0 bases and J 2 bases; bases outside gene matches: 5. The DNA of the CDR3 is TGTGCCAGCAGCCAAGATCTTCGGGGGGGGCAAGAGACCCAGTACTTC. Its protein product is CASSQDLRGGQETQYF.

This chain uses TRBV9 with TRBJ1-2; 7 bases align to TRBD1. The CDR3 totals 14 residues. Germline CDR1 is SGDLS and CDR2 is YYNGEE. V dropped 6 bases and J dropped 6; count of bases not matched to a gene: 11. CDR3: CASTLRSGQHGYTF. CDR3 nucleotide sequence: TGTGCCAGCACCCTTAGATCGGGACAGCATGGCTACACCTTC. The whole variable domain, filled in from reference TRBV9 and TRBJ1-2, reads DSGVTQTPKHLITATGQRVTLRCSPRSGDLSVYWYQQSLDQGLQFLIQYYNGEERAKGNILERFSAQQFPDLHSELNLSSLELGDSALYFCASTLRSGQHGYTFGSGTRLTVV.

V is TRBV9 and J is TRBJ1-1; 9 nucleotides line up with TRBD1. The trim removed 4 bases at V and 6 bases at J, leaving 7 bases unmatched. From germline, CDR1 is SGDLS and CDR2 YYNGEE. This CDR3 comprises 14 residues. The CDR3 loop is CASSSPGQGAEAFF. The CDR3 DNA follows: TGTGCCAGCAGCTCACCGGGACAGGGAGCTGAAGCTTTCTTT.

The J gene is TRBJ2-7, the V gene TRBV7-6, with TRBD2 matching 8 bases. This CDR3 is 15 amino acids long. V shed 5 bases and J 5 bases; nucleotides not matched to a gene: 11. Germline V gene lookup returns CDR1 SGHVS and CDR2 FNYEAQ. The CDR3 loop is CASSPPGGGYHEQYF. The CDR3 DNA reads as TGTGCCAGCAGCCCCCCCGGGGGGGGGTATCACGAGCAGTACTTC.